The present TCR beta chain was sequenced within a study of blood T cell repertoires in COVID-19. As for the study in general: Samples taken during acute and convalescent COVID-19 were collected in the United States, Italy and Spain. In each case, the material was cDNA or gDNA derived from T cells, B-cell-depleted T cells, or PBMCs.

CDR1 LNHDA and CDR2 SQIVND come from the germline V gene (reference sequence). Trimming stripped 3 bases from V and 5 bases from J, with 13 bases between. The CDR3 extends over 14 amino acids. Per the authors' pipeline: Amplification from reference gene primers served as the basis for estimated nucleated cell counts. Repertoires were generated with immunoSEQ multiplex PCR, while TCRdb's copy carries only in-frame clones and drops some. The V and J calls and clone size were taken over from that table, and D and trimming were inferred from the DNA. The table records about 330,000 clones, about 90% of them present only once.

The receptor was derived from a man aged 18-30 years who had recovered from COVID-19. This rearrangement joins TRBV19 to TRBJ1-1; TRBD1 is a possible D gene (6 bases). Sequencing was done on a sample of peripheral blood. The CDR3 DNA reads as TGTGCCAGTAGTATGGGAGGGGGATGGACTGAAGCTTTCTTT. It translates to CASSMGGGWTEAFF. Complete variable domain (other parts from reference TRBV19 and TRBJ1-1): DGGITQSPKYLFRKEGQNVTLSCEQNLNHDAMYWYRQDPGQGLRLIYYSQIVNDFQKGDIAEGYSVSREKKESFPLTVTSAQKNPTAFYLCASSMGGGWTEAFFGQGTRLTVV.